The 18 T cell receptor beta chains reported below all come from one sample, sequenced in a study of blood T cell repertoires in COVID-19. Libraries were prepared by immunoSEQ multiplex PCR; TCRdb keeps only in-frame clonotypes and omits some of them. The data contain 150,000 or so clones, approximately 84% of them seen just once; the ten biggest clones take up approximately 21%. The sequenced material came from peripheral blood. The receptors derive from an elderly woman with acute or convalescent COVID-19.

V and J are TRBV24-1 and TRBJ2-2; D might be TRBD2 (5 bases). CDR3 length: 12 amino acids. Germline CDR1 KGHDR, CDR2 SFDVKD. Trimming cost V 9 bases and J 5 bases, with 9 bases left between them. DNA of the CDR3: TGTGCCACCGGTGGGGAGACCGGGGAGCTGTTTTTT. Translation: CATGGETGELFF.

V usage is TRBV10-1 and J usage is TRBJ1-2; D remains unclear. V shed 1 base and J shed 3 bases, with 6 bases lying between them. The CDR3 totals 13 residues. From germline, CDR1 is WNHNN and CDR2 SYGVQD (reference sequence). CDR3 DNA sequence: TGCGCCAGCAGTGAGTTGGGAGACTATGGCTACACCTTC. This gives the protein CASSELGDYGYTF.

The chain uses TRBV28 and TRBJ2-7, with 11 bases aligning to TRBD1. The V gene end was trimmed by 4 bases and the J gene end by 3 bases; junction bases not matched to a gene: 11. The length of the CDR3 is 17 residues. The germline gives CDR1 MDHEN, CDR2 SYDVKM. The CDR3 nucleotides are TGTGCCAGCAGTTCAGTACGGGGGGACAGGGGGTTCTACGAGCAGTACTTC. It specifies CASSSVRGDRGFYEQYF.

This clone was counted once. The chain recombines TRBV14 with TRBJ2-7; a weak D match, TRBD1 (6 bases). Germline V gene lookup returns CDR1 SGHDN and CDR2 FVKESK. This CDR3 has 13 residues. Trimming removed 2 bases at V and 8 bases at J, with 13 bases between. The CDR3, as DNA: TGTGCCAGCAGCCAAAAACAGGGAATCAAGCAGTACTTC. Translated: CASSQKQGIKQYF.

The chain carries TRBV4-1 and TRBJ1-2, with TRBD1 as a possible D gene (6 bases). V lost 2 bases and J lost 4, with 8 bases in between. This CDR3 has 13 amino acids. The germline V gene encodes CDR1 MGHRA and CDR2 YSYEKL. Written as DNA, the CDR3 is TGCGCCAGCAGCCAAATGACAGGCTATGGCTACACCTTC. It translates to CASSQMTGYGYTF.

The chain is built from TRBV15 and TRBJ2-3, with 14 bases matching TRBD2. This CDR3 has 16 amino acids. Germline V lookup: CDR1 LNHNV, CDR2 YYDKDF (reference sequence). V was clipped by 5 bases and J by 4 bases; unmatched bases: 5. CDR3 region: CATSVRLAGGADTQYF. In DNA form, the CDR3 reads TGTGCCACCAGCGTGAGACTAGCGGGAGGGGCAGATACGCAGTATTTT.

CDR3 in amino acids: CASSLDRSLGEAFF. CDR3 nucleotide sequence: TGTGCCAGCAGCTTAGACAGGTCCCTCGGTGAAGCTTTCTTT. The chain recombines TRBV11-2 with TRBJ1-1; no clear D gene. Germline V gives CDR1 SGHAT, CDR2 FQNNGV. The CDR3 covers 14 residues. V was pared by 0 bases and J by 7 bases, with 12 bases between.

This clone was recorded only once. The chain joins TRBV5-1 to TRBJ1-1; possibly TRBD1 for D (5 bases). The CDR3 loop spans 14 amino acids. Germline V CDR1 and CDR2: SGHRS, YFSETQ. V lost 4 bases, J lost 1 base, and 11 bases lay in between. CDR3 in amino acids: CASSEDIRNTEAFF. The DNA for the CDR3 is TGCGCCAGCAGCGAGGACATCAGGAACACTGAAGCTTTCTTT.

The rearrangement joins TRBV10-2 to TRBJ2-3; TRBD2 is a possible D gene (5 bases). From germline, CDR1 is WSHSY and CDR2 SAAADI. Trimming removed 3 bases at V and 7 bases at J, with 14 bases between. The CDR3 is 14 amino acids. The CDR3 DNA is TGCGCCAGCAGTGACTGGAGGAAACACAATACGCAGTATTTT. Amino acid sequence: CASSDWRKHNTQYF.

The chain links TRBV3-1 (or the pseudogene TRBV3-2) to TRBJ2-7, with D perhaps matching TRBD1 (8 bases). V lost 1 base, J lost 4 bases, and 14 bases lay in between. CDR1 and CDR2 (germline): LGHDT, YNNKEL (reference sequence). CDR3 length: 15 amino acids. The CDR3 is CASSQGTGGGYEQYF. DNA of the CDR3: TGTGCCAGCAGCCAAGGCACAGGGGGGGGTTACGAGCAGTACTTC.

The V call is TRBV7-8, the J call TRBJ2-7; D is possibly TRBD2 (6 bases). Germline CDR1 is SGHVS and CDR2 is FQNEAQ. Trimming left V 0 bases short and J 5 bases short, with 20 bases between. This CDR3 contains 17 residues. In nucleotides, the CDR3 is TGTGCCAGCAGCTTAGCAGGCCCTGGGACTCCCTGGGACGAGCAGTACTTC. Its translation: CASSLAGPGTPWDEQYF.

The chain joins TRBV10-1 to TRBJ2-3; D is possibly TRBD2 (5 bases). CDR1 and CDR2 from the germline V gene are WNHNN and SYGVQD (reference sequence). V was cut by 8 bases and J by 4 bases, with 13 bases left in between. The CDR3 covers 13 residues. CDR3 region: CASGIGGSDTQYF. The CDR3 DNA reads TGCGCCAGCGGAATTGGAGGATCAGATACGCAGTATTTT.

The V gene is TRBV12-3 or TRBV12-4, the J gene TRBJ2-1; D perhaps matches TRBD1 (5 bases). V was trimmed by 5 bases and J by 6 bases, leaving 11 bases between them. The length of the CDR3 is 13 residues. The CDR3 protein is CASSATGFNEQFF. The CDR3 DNA reads as TGTGCCAGCAGTGCAACAGGTTTCAATGAGCAGTTCTTC.

The V gene is TRBV28, the J gene TRBJ1-2; the match to TRBD1 covers 7 bases. Germline assignment: CDR1 MDHEN and CDR2 SYDVKM. With 2 bases clipped from V and 4 bases from J, the junction kept 10 bases outside the gene matches. The CDR3 loop spans 16 amino acids. CDR3 loop: CASSLGGGAYSYGYTF. For the CDR3, the DNA is TGTGCCAGCAGTTTAGGAGGGGGCGCATACTCCTATGGCTACACCTTC.

V and J are TRBV27 and TRBJ2-7, with D maybe TRBD1 (5 bases). V lost 3 bases to trimming and J lost 4 bases, with 13 bases between them. The CDR3 sequence is 14 residues long. CDR1 MNHEY and CDR2 SMNVEV come from the germline V gene (reference sequence). The CDR3 reads CASSFEATGYEQYF. The CDR3 coding sequence is TGTGCCAGCAGTTTTGAAGCAACAGGATACGAGCAGTACTTC.

The V gene is TRBV19, the J gene TRBJ2-1; D is undetermined. V shed 6 bases and J shed 2 bases, with 17 bases lying between them. Germline CDR1 LNHDA, CDR2 SQIVND (reference sequence). The CDR3 runs 16 residues. CDR3 sequence: CASRPIGLVAYNEQFF. CDR3 sequence (DNA): TGTGCCAGTAGACCAATCGGGTTGGTAGCCTACAATGAGCAGTTCTTC.

The chain couples TRBV9 to TRBJ2-7, with D perhaps TRBD1 (5 bases). Looked up from germline, CDR1 is SGDLS and CDR2 is YYNGEE. The CDR3 has 14 amino acids. V was cut by 4 bases and J by 3 bases, with 14 bases left in between. The CDR3 sequence: CASSPQTASYEQYF. The CDR3 DNA follows: TGTGCCAGCAGCCCGCAGACAGCCAGCTACGAGCAGTACTTC. Based on the CDR3 plus reference TRBV9 and TRBJ2-7, the full variable domain is DSGVTQTPKHLITATGQRVTLRCSPRSGDLSVYWYQQSLDQGLQFLIQYYNGEERAKGNILERFSAQQFPDLHSELNLSSLELGDSALYFCASSPQTASYEQYFGPGTRLTVT.

This clone was seen a few times. This chain connects TRBV29-1 to TRBJ1-1; D may be TRBD1 (6 bases). Deletions cut 7 bases from V and 1 base from J, with 10 bases between. Germline V gene data show CDR1 as SQVTM and CDR2 as ANQGSEA. This CDR3 spans 12 amino acids. DNA of the CDR3: TGCAGCGGGCGAGGGGGGAACACTGAAGCTTTCTTT. It specifies CSGRGGNTEAFF.